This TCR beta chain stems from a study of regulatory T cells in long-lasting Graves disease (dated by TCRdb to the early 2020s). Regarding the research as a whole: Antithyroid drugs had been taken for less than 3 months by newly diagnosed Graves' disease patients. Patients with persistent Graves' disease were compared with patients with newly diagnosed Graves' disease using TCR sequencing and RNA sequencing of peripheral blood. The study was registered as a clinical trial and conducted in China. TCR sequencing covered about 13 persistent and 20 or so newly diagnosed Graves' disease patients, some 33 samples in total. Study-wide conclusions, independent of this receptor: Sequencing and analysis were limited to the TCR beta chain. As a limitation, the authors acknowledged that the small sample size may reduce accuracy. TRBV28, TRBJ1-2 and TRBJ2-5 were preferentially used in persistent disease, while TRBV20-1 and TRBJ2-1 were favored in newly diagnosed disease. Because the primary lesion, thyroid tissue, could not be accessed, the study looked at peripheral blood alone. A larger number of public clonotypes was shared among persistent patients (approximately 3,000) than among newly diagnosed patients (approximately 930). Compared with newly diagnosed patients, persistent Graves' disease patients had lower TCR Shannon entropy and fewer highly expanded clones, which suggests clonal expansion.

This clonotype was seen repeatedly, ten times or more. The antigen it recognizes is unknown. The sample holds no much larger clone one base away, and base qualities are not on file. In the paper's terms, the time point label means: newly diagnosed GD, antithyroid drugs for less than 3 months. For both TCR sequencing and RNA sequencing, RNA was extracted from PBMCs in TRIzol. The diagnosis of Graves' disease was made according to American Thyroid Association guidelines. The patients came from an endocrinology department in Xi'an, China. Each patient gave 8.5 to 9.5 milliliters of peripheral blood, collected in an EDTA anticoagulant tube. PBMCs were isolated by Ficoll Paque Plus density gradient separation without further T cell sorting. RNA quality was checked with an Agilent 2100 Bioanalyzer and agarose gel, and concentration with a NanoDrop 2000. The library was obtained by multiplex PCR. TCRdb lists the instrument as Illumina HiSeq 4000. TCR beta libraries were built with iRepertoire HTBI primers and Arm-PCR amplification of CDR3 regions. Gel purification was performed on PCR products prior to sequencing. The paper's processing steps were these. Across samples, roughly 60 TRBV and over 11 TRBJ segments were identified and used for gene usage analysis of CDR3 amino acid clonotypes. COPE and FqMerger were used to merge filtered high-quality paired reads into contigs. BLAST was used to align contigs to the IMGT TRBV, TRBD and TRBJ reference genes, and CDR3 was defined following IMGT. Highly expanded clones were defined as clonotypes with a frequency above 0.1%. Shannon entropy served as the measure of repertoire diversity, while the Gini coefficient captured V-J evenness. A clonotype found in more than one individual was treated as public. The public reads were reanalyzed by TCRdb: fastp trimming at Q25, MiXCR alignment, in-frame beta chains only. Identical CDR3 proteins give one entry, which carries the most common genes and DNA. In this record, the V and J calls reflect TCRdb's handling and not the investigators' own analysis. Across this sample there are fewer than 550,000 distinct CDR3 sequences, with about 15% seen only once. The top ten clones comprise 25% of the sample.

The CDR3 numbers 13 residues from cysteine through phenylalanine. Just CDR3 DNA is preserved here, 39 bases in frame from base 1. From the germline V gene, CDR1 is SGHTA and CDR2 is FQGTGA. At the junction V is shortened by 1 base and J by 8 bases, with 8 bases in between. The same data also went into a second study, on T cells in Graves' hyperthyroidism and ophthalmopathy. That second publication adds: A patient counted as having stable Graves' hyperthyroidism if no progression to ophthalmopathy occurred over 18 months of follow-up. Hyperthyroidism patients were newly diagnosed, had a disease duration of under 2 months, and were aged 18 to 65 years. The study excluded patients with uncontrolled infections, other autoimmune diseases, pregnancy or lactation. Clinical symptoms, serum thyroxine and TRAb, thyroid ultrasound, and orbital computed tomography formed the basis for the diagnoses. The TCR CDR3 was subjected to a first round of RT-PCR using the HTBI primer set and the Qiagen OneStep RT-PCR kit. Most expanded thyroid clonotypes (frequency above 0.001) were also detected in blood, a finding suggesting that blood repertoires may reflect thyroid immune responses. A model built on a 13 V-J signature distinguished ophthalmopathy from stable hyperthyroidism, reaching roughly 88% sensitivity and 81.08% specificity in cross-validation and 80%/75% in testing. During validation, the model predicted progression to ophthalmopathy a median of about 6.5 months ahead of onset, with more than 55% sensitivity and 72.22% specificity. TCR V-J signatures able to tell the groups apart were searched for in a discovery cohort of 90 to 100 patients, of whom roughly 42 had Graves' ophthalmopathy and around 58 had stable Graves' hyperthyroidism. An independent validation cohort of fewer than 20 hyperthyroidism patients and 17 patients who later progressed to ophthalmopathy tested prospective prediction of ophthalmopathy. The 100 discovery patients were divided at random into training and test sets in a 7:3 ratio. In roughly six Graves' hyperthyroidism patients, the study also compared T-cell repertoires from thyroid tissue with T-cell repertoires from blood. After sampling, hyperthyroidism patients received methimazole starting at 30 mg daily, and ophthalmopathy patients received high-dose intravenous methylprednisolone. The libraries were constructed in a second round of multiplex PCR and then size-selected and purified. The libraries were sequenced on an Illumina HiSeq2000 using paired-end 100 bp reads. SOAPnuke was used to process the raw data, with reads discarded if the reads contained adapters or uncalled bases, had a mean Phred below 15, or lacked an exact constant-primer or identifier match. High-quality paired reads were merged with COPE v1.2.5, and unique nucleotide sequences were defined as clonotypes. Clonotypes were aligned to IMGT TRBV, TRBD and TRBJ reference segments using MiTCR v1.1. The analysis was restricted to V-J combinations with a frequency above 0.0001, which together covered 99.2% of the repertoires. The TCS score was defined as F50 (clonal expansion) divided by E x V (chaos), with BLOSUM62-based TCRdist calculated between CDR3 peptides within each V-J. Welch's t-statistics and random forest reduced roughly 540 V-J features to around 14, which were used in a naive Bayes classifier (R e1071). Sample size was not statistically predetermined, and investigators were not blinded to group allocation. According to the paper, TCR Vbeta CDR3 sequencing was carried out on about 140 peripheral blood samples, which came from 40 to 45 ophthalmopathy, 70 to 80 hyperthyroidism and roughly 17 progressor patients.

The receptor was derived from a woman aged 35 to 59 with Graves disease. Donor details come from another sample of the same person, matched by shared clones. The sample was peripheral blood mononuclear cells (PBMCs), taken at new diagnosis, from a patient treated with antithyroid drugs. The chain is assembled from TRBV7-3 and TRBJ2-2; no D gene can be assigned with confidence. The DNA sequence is TGTGCCAGCAGCTTAAGCGCTAGGGGGGAGCTGTTTTTT. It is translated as CASSLSARGELFF.